The 31 T cell receptor beta chains below all came from one sample that was sequenced in a study of shared clonotypes between healthy human individuals. Here immunoSEQ multiplex PCR was the method, and the copy in TCRdb shows in-frame clones only, minus some. The table lists millions of clones, over 85% of them singletons, with over 0.12% in the top ten. The sample taken for sequencing was naive CD4+ T cells sorted from blood. The subset here: CD45RA+ positively selected. The receptors were gathered from a man between 18 and 35 years old in good health.

The V call is TRBV6-5, the J call TRBJ2-7, with 8 bases that match TRBD2. The CDR3 is 13 residues long. Unmatched junction bases numbered 4, after V lost 7 bases and J lost 2 bases. Germline V CDR1 and CDR2: MNHEY, SVGAGI. Here the CDR3 reads CASIAREAYEQYF. The CDR3 DNA is TGTGCCAGCATTGCGCGGGAGGCCTACGAGCAGTACTTC.

The chain has TRBV18 and TRBJ2-3, with D possibly matching TRBD2 (6 bases). V was pared by 6 bases and J by 4 bases, with 14 bases between. Per the germline V gene, CDR1 is KGHSH and CDR2 is LQKENI. The CDR3 spans 14 residues. CDR3 region: CASSPAGGADTQYF. In DNA, the CDR3 is TGTGCCAGCTCCCCAGCCGGAGGGGCAGATACGCAGTATTTT.

The DNA of the CDR3 is TGTGCCAGCAGTCGACAGGGGGCGGGTATGGGCACCGGGGAGCTGTTTTTT. Protein product: CASSRQGAGMGTGELFF. The gene calls are TRBV7-2 and TRBJ2-2, with 10 bases identical to TRBD1. The length of the CDR3 is 17 residues. CDR1 and CDR2 (germline): SGHTA, FQGNSA. Unmatched junction bases numbered 11, after V lost 6 bases and J lost 4 bases. Full variable domain (remainder filled in from reference TRBV7-2 and TRBJ2-2): GAGVSQSPSNKVTEKGKDVELRCDPISGHTALYWYRQSLGQGLEFLIYFQGNSAPDKSGLPSDRFSAERTGGSVSTLTIQRTQQEDSAVYLCASSRQGAGMGTGELFFGEGSRLTVL.

As regards this clone: Other DNA sequences from this sample encode an identical CDR3 as well. CDR3 coding DNA: TGTGCCAGCAGTTTGGGACTCGACACCGGGGAGCTGTTTTTT. This codes for CASSLGLDTGELFF. The chain joins TRBV28 to TRBJ2-2, with D possibly matching TRBD2 (6 bases). Trimming took 3 bases from V and 3 from J, leaving 8 bases between them. The CDR3 length is 14 residues. Germline CDR1 reads MDHEN; CDR2 reads SYDVKM.

The chain combines TRBV7-9 with TRBJ1-2; TRBD1 matches at 7 bases. From germline, CDR1 is SEHNR and CDR2 FQNEAQ (reference sequence). Losses at the gene ends were 8 bases for V and 5 bases for J; bases not matched to a gene: 20. The CDR3 has 17 amino acids. The CDR3 is CASRKGGGDRAVYGYTF. The DNA for the CDR3 is TGTGCCAGCCGAAAGGGAGGTGGGGACAGAGCGGTATATGGCTACACCTTC.

V is TRBV6-1 and J is TRBJ1-2; D is undetermined. Germline loops: CDR1 MNHNS, CDR2 SASEGT. The CDR3 sequence is 14 residues long. V gave up 10 bases and J gave up 3 bases, with 18 bases separating them. CDR3 protein: CANKRAPRDYGYTF. Written as DNA, the CDR3 is TGTGCCAATAAGAGGGCGCCTCGAGACTATGGCTACACCTTC.

This clone was picked up one time. CDR3 nucleotides: TGCGCCAGCTCCGGGACAGATAATGAAAAACTGTTTTTT. Encoded protein: CASSGTDNEKLFF. The V gene is TRBV5-1, the J gene TRBJ1-4, with 7 positions matching TRBD1. CDR1 and CDR2 from the germline V gene are SGHRS and YFSETQ. The CDR3 extends over 13 amino acids. The J segment lost 4 bases and the V segment lost 7 bases, leaving 4 bases of the junction unmatched.

The V gene is TRBV5-1, the J gene TRBJ2-7, with D tentatively TRBD2 (5 bases). CDR1 SGHRS and CDR2 YFSETQ come from the germline V gene. V was cut by 2 bases and J by 5 bases, with 17 bases left in between. The CDR3 sequence is 15 residues long. As DNA, the CDR3 is TGCGCCAGCAGCTTATCCGGGGAAGTTTTCCACGAGCAGTACTTC. This sequence encodes CASSLSGEVFHEQYF.

V and J are TRBV10-1 and TRBJ1-1; D is unclear. The ends were cut back, 3 bases at V and 1 base at J, with 6 bases in the middle. Germline loops: CDR1 WNHNN, CDR2 SYGVQD (reference sequence). The CDR3 runs to 13 residues. The CDR3 protein is CASSDPGNTEAFF. In nucleotides, the CDR3 is TGCGCCAGCAGTGACCCCGGGAACACTGAAGCTTTCTTT.

The chain has TRBV5-4 and TRBJ1-2; D unresolved. The V gene lost 7 bases and the J gene lost 8 bases, with 6 bases spanning the gap. The CDR3 totals 9 residues. CDR1 and CDR2 (germline): SGHNT, YYREEE (reference sequence). CDR3 DNA: TGTGCCAGCCTCGAGGGCTACACCTTC. Translation gives CASLEGYTF.

This chain uses TRBV28 with TRBJ1-1; D is ambiguous. The germline V gene encodes CDR1 MDHEN and CDR2 SYDVKM. V was clipped by 8 bases and J by 4 bases, with 17 bases between them. The CDR3 has 14 amino acids. The CDR3 bases are TGTGCCAGCCCTGGTCGCCAAGGAGGCACTGAAGCTTTCTTT. It yields the protein CASPGRQGGTEAFF. Full variable domain (remainder filled in from reference TRBV28 and TRBJ1-1): DVKVTQSSRYLVKRTGEKVFLECVQDMDHENMFWYRQDPGLGLRLIYFSYDVKMKEKGDIPEGYSVSREKKERFSLILESASTNQTSMYLCASPGRQGGTEAFFGQGTRLTVV.

This clone came up once. The rearrangement joins TRBV19 to TRBJ1-1, with a tentative D call TRBD1 (5 bases). The CDR3 is 15 amino acids. CDR1 LNHDA and CDR2 SQIVND come from the germline V gene (reference sequence). The V end was cut by 4 bases, the J end by 0 bases, with 12 bases between. The CDR3 bases are TGTGCCAGTAGTAGGACGGGGGGGGTGAACACTGAAGCTTTCTTT. Translated, it gives CASSRTGGVNTEAFF.

The chain uses TRBV25-1 and TRBJ1-2, with D perhaps matching TRBD1 (6 bases). This CDR3 region has 13 residues. Germline V gene data show CDR1 as MGHDK and CDR2 as SYGVNS. V lost 6 bases and J lost 4, with 12 bases in between. The CDR3 region is CASRDSAAYGYTF. Here the CDR3 DNA reads TGTGCCAGCAGGGACAGTGCTGCCTATGGCTACACCTTC.

The chain combines TRBV28 with TRBJ1-5, with 7 bases identical to TRBD1. V dropped 3 bases and J dropped 3; count of bases not matched to a gene: 5. The CDR3 sequence is 15 residues long. The germline V gene encodes CDR1 MDHEN and CDR2 SYDVKM. The CDR3 region has the DNA TGTGCCAGCAGTTTGGATAGGGGGCTCAATCAGCCCCAGCATTTT. Translated, it gives CASSLDRGLNQPQHF.

The V gene is TRBV10-2, the J gene TRBJ2-4, with D possibly TRBD1 on 6 matching bases. The CDR3 length is 15 residues. Germline V CDR1 and CDR2: WSHSY, SAAADI. Trimming took 0 bases from V and 15 from J, leaving 21 bases between them. Here the CDR3 reads CASSESLGTREMGYF. The CDR3 bases are TGCGCCAGCAGTGAGTCGTTAGGGACAAGGGAAATGGGGTACTTC.

The chain carries TRBV19 and TRBJ2-1; 8 positions agree with TRBD1. The germline V gene has CDR1 LNHDA and CDR2 SQIVND (reference sequence). The CDR3 is 14 residues long. The junction had 9 bases not matched to a gene; V was cut back by 7 bases and J by 7 bases. CDR3 sequence reads: CASIPDRAGNEQFF. CDR3 bases: TGTGCCAGTATCCCGGACAGGGCGGGGAATGAGCAGTTCTTC.

The J gene is TRBJ1-5, the V gene TRBV19; weak D call: TRBD1 (5 bases). CDR3 length: 15 residues. V gave up 3 bases and J gave up 3 bases, with 12 bases separating them. The germline V gene has CDR1 LNHDA and CDR2 SQIVND (reference sequence). The CDR3 loop reads CASSIRGRDNQPQHF. The CDR3 DNA follows: TGTGCCAGTAGTATTAGGGGAAGGGACAATCAGCCCCAGCATTTT.

The rearrangement links TRBV18 to TRBJ1-2; D gene uncertain. Germline V gene data show CDR1 as KGHSH and CDR2 as LQKENI. With 4 bases removed from V and 8 bases from J, the gap between germline ends came to 20 bases. The CDR3 consists of 15 residues. CDR3 in amino acids: CASSLTSSAARGYTF. In DNA, the CDR3 is TGTGCCAGCTCACTGACGTCGTCGGCAGCGAGAGGCTACACCTTC.

This chain links TRBV18 with TRBJ1-2; the D gene is possibly TRBD1 (6 bases). This CDR3 is built from 14 residues. V lost 2 bases, J lost 6 bases, and 13 bases lay in between. Looked up from germline, CDR1 is KGHSH and CDR2 is LQKENI. The CDR3 sequence: CASSPTDRLDGYTF. Here the CDR3 DNA reads TGTGCCAGCTCACCAACCGACAGGCTCGATGGCTACACCTTC.

The chain has TRBV7-9 and TRBJ1-1; tentatively, D is TRBD1 (5 bases). The CDR3 extends over 13 amino acids. Trimming pared 5 bases from V and 0 bases from J, leaving 7 bases between. The germline gives CDR1 SEHNR, CDR2 FQNEAQ (reference sequence). CDR3 amino acids: CASSQQVNTEAFF. The CDR3 DNA sequence: TGTGCCAGCAGCCAACAGGTGAACACTGAAGCTTTCTTT.

V usage is TRBV6-6 and J usage is TRBJ1-2; 7 nucleotides agree with TRBD1. The CDR3 loop spans 13 amino acids. The ends lost 5 bases at V and 4 bases at J; junction bases unmatched: 4. Germline CDR1 and CDR2: MNHNY and SVGAGI (reference sequence). DNA of the CDR3: TGTGCCAGCAGTGCGGGACAGTTCTATGGCTACACCTTC. This codes for CASSAGQFYGYTF.

The genes are TRBV5-4 and TRBJ2-3; D gene ambiguous. The germline V gene encodes CDR1 SGHNT and CDR2 YYREEE (reference sequence). V lost 5 bases and J 4 bases, leaving 11 bases between the germline ends. The CDR3 is 13 residues long. The CDR3 DNA sequence: TGTGCCAGCAGATCGGCAGACGCAGATACGCAGTATTTT. It translates to CASRSADADTQYF. Full variable domain (missing parts from reference TRBV5-4 and TRBJ2-3): ETGVTQSPTHLIKTRGQQVTLRCSSQSGHNTVSWYQQALGQGPQFIFQYYREEENGRGNFPPRFSGLQFPNYSSELNVNALELDDSALYLCASRSADADTQYFGPGTRLTVL.

The DNA for the CDR3 is TGTGCCTTGGGGTTAAGGGCGAAGGTTAGCGGGAAAAGCAACAATGAGCAGTTCTTC. Translation gives CALGLRAKVSGKSNNEQFF. The chain recombines TRBV30 with TRBJ2-1, with TRBD2 matching 8 bases. Germline V gives CDR1 GTSNPN, CDR2 SVGIG (reference sequence). V was clipped by 7 bases and J by 5 bases; unmatched bases: 25. The CDR3 has 19 residues.

Note on this clone: Other DNA sequences in this specimen translate into the identical CDR3. The rearrangement joins TRBV19 to TRBJ2-7; D is unresolved. This CDR3 contains 14 residues. Per germline, CDR1 LNHDA and CDR2 SQIVND (reference sequence). The V end was cut by 1 base, the J end by 4 bases, with 11 bases between. The CDR3 DNA sequence: TGTGCCAGTAGTATAGGCTGGGCTTCGTACGAGCAGTACTTC. This encodes CASSIGWASYEQYF.

CDR3 DNA sequence: TGTGCCAGCAGCTTAGAGGGGGTAGCCTCCATATATGGCTACACCTTC. Translation: CASSLEGVASIYGYTF. V is TRBV7-8 and J is TRBJ1-2, with D maybe TRBD1 (6 bases). V was cut by 1 base and J by 5 bases, with 17 bases left in between. There are 16 residues in the CDR3. The germline gives CDR1 SGHVS, CDR2 FQNEAQ.

The chain combines TRBV5-1 with TRBJ2-5; TRBD2 agrees at 9 bases. CDR3 length: 16 amino acids. The germline CDR1 and CDR2 sequences are SGHRS and YFSETQ. Trimming cost V 0 bases and J 0 bases; bases outside gene matches: 3. This CDR3 is CASSLVGGRDQETQYF. The CDR3 bases are TGCGCCAGCAGCTTGGTAGGCGGGAGGGACCAAGAGACCCAGTACTTC.

The chain links TRBV5-1 to TRBJ2-1; 9 bases align to TRBD1. Trimming cost V 3 bases and J 4 bases; bases outside gene matches: 14. This CDR3 is built from 18 residues. CDR1 is SGHRS, CDR2 YFSETQ, per germline. This chain's CDR3 is CASSSTGGRDLGYNEQFF. The CDR3 region has the DNA TGCGCCAGCAGCTCAACAGGGGGCCGGGACTTAGGGTACAATGAGCAGTTCTTC.

The chain joins TRBV10-3 to TRBJ1-2, with 7 bases lining up with TRBD1. V gave up 6 bases and J gave up 3 bases; unmatched junction bases: 10. There are 15 residues in the CDR3. Germline-derived CDR1 and CDR2 are ENHRY and SYGVKD. The CDR3 nucleotides read TGTGCCATCAGGGCCCCTGGGACAGTCGACTATGGCTACACCTTC. This codes for CAIRAPGTVDYGYTF.

The rearrangement joins TRBV7-6 to TRBJ2-5; D may be TRBD2 (6 bases). The CDR3 loop spans 15 amino acids. From germline, CDR1 is SGHVS and CDR2 FNYEAQ. Trimming pared 1 base from V and 7 bases from J, leaving 16 bases between. DNA for the CDR3: TGTGCCAGCAGCTTAGGGCGGGGACCCCCTGGGACCCAGTACTTC. As protein: CASSLGRGPPGTQYF.

The chain combines TRBV5-1 with TRBJ2-3; TRBD1 matches at 10 bases. J was trimmed by 6 bases and V by 5 bases; bases with no gene match: 9. This CDR3 spans 15 amino acids. Germline lookup yields CDR1 SGHRS and CDR2 YFSETQ. CDR3 sequence: CASRRAGTGVDTQYF. The CDR3 region has the DNA TGCGCCAGCAGGCGCGCTGGGACAGGGGTGGATACGCAGTATTTT.

This chain links TRBV7-2 with TRBJ2-1; D is perhaps TRBD1 or TRBD2 (5 bases each). The germline V gene has CDR1 SGHTA and CDR2 FQGNSA. The CDR3 sequence is 16 residues long. With 1 base removed from V and 6 bases from J, the gap between germline ends came to 16 bases. DNA for the CDR3: TGTGCCAGCAGCTTAGGGGGCAGGAGGTCTTTCAATGAGCAGTTCTTC. This codes for CASSLGGRRSFNEQFF.